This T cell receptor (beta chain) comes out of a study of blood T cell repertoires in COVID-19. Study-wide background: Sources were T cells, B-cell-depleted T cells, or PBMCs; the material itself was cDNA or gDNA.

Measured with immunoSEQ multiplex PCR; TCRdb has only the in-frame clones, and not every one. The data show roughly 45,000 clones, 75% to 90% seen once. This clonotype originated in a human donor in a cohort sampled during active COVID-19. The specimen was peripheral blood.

This chain's CDR3 is CASSEFYSSNNQPQHF. For the CDR3, the DNA is TGTGCCAGCAGTGAATTTTACAGTTCTAACAATCAGCCCCAGCATTTT. V and J are TRBV6-1 and TRBJ1-5, with D hard to call. Trimming took off 2 bases at V and 3 bases at J, with 14 bases between the two ends. CDR1 is MNHNS and CDR2 is SASEGT in the germline V gene. The CDR3 extends over 16 amino acids.